This entry lists 32 T cell receptor beta chains sequenced from one sample in a study of blood T cells in healthy people across ages. Primers used in a second PCR of roughly 6 to 11 cycles were a sample-barcoded 5' primer and a J-beta primer mix. From the 5' RACE reads, TCRdb called clonotypes with MiXCR, one entry per CDR3 protein. The sample lists about 630,000 distinct CDR3 sequences, around 20% occurring once. The sample consisted of blood. The receptor set was obtained from a man between 70 and 80 years old in good health.

The chain couples TRBV4-2 to TRBJ2-1; D remains ambiguous. V lost 0 bases and J lost 10, with 10 bases in between. This CDR3 has 13 amino acids. Germline V gives CDR1 LGHNA, CDR2 YNFKEQ. CDR3 coding DNA: TGTGCCAGCAGCCAAGATTATTTAGGGGAGCAGTTCTTC. Protein: CASSQDYLGEQFF.

The CDR3 sequence: CASSPGQGRHEQYF. CDR3 DNA: TGTGCCAGCAGTCCCGGACAGGGGAGGCACGAGCAGTACTTC. The J gene is TRBJ2-5, the V gene TRBV6-6, with TRBD1 matching 9 bases. The J call is uncertain, as TRBJ2-7 better fits the DNA end. Germline assignment: CDR1 MNHNY and CDR2 SVGAGI (reference sequence). This CDR3 has 14 amino acids.

The chain couples TRBV20-1 to TRBJ2-5; 15 bases agree with TRBD2. Germline V gene data show CDR1 as DFQATT and CDR2 as SNEGSKA (reference sequence). With V trimmed by 6 bases and J by 1 base, 3 bases remained unmatched. The CDR3 is made up of 15 amino acids. CDR3 sequence (DNA): TGCAGTGCCATGGGACTAGCGGGAGGCCAAGAGACCCAGTACTTC. Residues: CSAMGLAGGQETQYF.

This clonotype was observed a handful of times. The rearrangement uses TRBV28 and TRBJ2-1; 11 bases line up with TRBD2. The germline V gene encodes CDR1 MDHEN and CDR2 SYDVKM. The ends lost 5 bases at V and 1 base at J; junction bases unmatched: 22. The CDR3 is 22 amino acids. The chain's CDR3 is CASSTRSQLAGDPQRSYNEQFF. In nucleotides, the CDR3 is TGTGCCAGCAGTACACGATCACAACTAGCGGGAGATCCCCAGAGGTCCTACAATGAGCAGTTCTTC. Full variable domain (missing parts from reference TRBV28 and TRBJ2-1): DVKVTQSSRYLVKRTGEKVFLECVQDMDHENMFWYRQDPGLGLRLIYFSYDVKMKEKGDIPEGYSVSREKKERFSLILESASTNQTSMYLCASSTRSQLAGDPQRSYNEQFFGPGTRLTVL.

This clonotype has more than one count but fewer than ten. The chain couples TRBV6-5 to TRBJ1-5; D might be TRBD1 (6 bases). V lost 2 bases, J lost 7 bases, and 9 bases lay in between. This CDR3 spans 13 amino acids. From germline, CDR1 is MNHEY and CDR2 SVGAGI. The CDR3 coding sequence is TGTGCCAGCAGTTACGGGGGGCACCAGCCCCAGCATTTT. Its translation is CASSYGGHQPQHF.

The rearrangement links TRBV6-5 to TRBJ2-3; TRBD2 agrees at 7 bases. Germline CDR1 is MNHEY and CDR2 is SVGAGI. With V trimmed by 4 bases and J by 11 bases, 21 bases remained unmatched. CDR3 size: 17 residues. The CDR3 spells CASSFRGAGGSGNRQYF. The CDR3 DNA sequence: TGTGCCAGCAGTTTTAGGGGCGCCGGAGGAAGCGGGAACAGGCAGTATTTT.

This clonotype was seen more than once but under ten times. The genes are TRBV6-6 and TRBJ1-2, with D possibly TRBD1 on 6 matching bases. The germline V gene encodes CDR1 MNHNY and CDR2 SVGAGI (reference sequence). The CDR3 runs 15 residues. V lost 0 bases and J 1 base, leaving 9 bases between the germline ends. CDR3 in amino acids: CASSYSRGNNYGYTF. CDR3 nucleotide sequence: TGTGCCAGCAGTTACTCTAGGGGGAATAACTATGGCTACACCTTC.

The chain links TRBV11-3 to TRBJ2-5; D could derive from TRBD1 or TRBD2 (6 bases each). CDR1 SGHNT and CDR2 YENEEA come from the germline V gene. V was clipped by 3 bases and J by 9 bases, with 11 bases between them. The CDR3 extends over 12 amino acids. In DNA form, the CDR3 reads TGTGCCAGCAGCTTCTCCGGGGGCGCCCAGTACTTC. Amino acids: CASSFSGGAQYF.

The chain carries TRBV7-2 and TRBJ2-4, with 8 bases identical to TRBD2. V was clipped by 1 base and J by 4 bases; unmatched bases: 9. The germline CDR1 and CDR2 sequences are SGHTA and FQGNSA. The length of the CDR3 is 17 residues. This CDR3 reads CASSLVEAGGVKNIQYF. The CDR3, as DNA: TGTGCCAGCAGCTTAGTTGAGGCGGGAGGAGTTAAAAACATTCAGTACTTC.

V is TRBV7-2 and J is TRBJ2-1, with 9 bases aligning to TRBD2. The length of the CDR3 is 16 residues. The germline gives CDR1 SGHTA, CDR2 FQGNSA. The V segment lost 5 bases and the J segment 0 bases; nucleotides outside the gene matches: 5. CDR3 coding DNA: TGTGCCAGCAGCACAAATAGCGGGAGCTCCTACAATGAGCAGTTCTTC. Protein: CASSTNSGSSYNEQFF.

Note on this clonotype: Since the CDR3 does not end with the conserved phenylalanine or tryptophan, this likely comes from a read error. The DNA is omitted, as the CDR3 cannot be located on it reliably, and the CDR3 follows TCRdb's listing. This rearrangement joins TRBV7-2 to TRBJ2-5; TRBD2 is the table's D call, not checked against the DNA. The CDR3 spans 13 residues, counting both ends. The germline CDR1 and CDR2 sequences are SGHTA and FQGNSA. The CDR3 sequence: CASSLGAGGKEYL.

This clonotype turned up a few times. V and J are TRBV29-1 and TRBJ2-1; D not resolved. The CDR3 totals 13 residues. Per the germline V gene, CDR1 is SQVTM and CDR2 is ANQGSEA. Trimming shortened V by 3 bases and J by 4 bases, and 10 bases separated the two germline ends. The CDR3 here is CSVDSSPYNEQFF. The CDR3 nucleotides read TGCAGCGTTGACTCCAGCCCATACAATGAGCAGTTCTTC.

The chain carries TRBV5-6 and TRBJ2-1; D is uncertain. The J call may not be correct, given that the DNA end is closer to TRBJ2-7. CDR1 and CDR2 (germline): SGHDT, YYEEEE. CDR3 length equals 12 residues. The CDR3 region has the DNA TGTGCCAGCAGCTTGCTTTCCCACGAGCAGTACTTC. It encodes CASSLLSHEQYF.

The rearrangement links TRBV20-1 to TRBJ2-7; no clear D. The CDR3 length is 17 residues. Trimming stripped 1 base from V and 6 bases from J, with 25 bases between. The V gene's germline CDR1 is DFQATT and CDR2 SNEGSKA (reference sequence). CDR3 amino acids: CSARGAGLIPYRGEQYF. DNA of the CDR3: TGCAGTGCTAGAGGCGCAGGCTTAATCCCCTATCGCGGCGAGCAGTACTTC.

The chain combines TRBV10-3 with TRBJ2-7, with 11 nucleotides matching TRBD2. Germline V gene sequence: CDR1 ENHRY, CDR2 SYGVKD. V shed 5 bases and J 0 bases; nucleotides not matched to a gene: 3. The CDR3 has 15 amino acids. Here the CDR3 DNA reads TGTGCCATCAGTCCGACTAGCGGGAACTCCTACGAGCAGTACTTC. This translates into CAISPTSGNSYEQYF.

This rearrangement joins TRBV20-1 to TRBJ2-1; 8 positions match TRBD2. Trimming cost V 3 bases and J 3 bases; bases outside gene matches: 7. Looked up from germline, CDR1 is DFQATT and CDR2 is SNEGSKA (reference sequence). The CDR3 consists of 15 residues. The CDR3 loop reads CSASPSGSFYNEQFF. The DNA for the CDR3 is TGCAGTGCTAGCCCCAGCGGGAGTTTCTACAATGAGCAGTTCTTC.

The chain couples TRBV29-1 to TRBJ2-3; 8 nucleotides agree with TRBD2. CDR3 size: 13 residues. J lost 8 bases, V lost 1 base, and 5 bases had no gene match. CDR1 and CDR2 from the germline V gene are SQVTM and ANQGSEA. DNA for the CDR3: TGCAGCGTTGAAGTTAGCGCGGGAGGTACGCAGTATTTT. Its protein product is CSVEVSAGGTQYF.

A few counts support this clonotype. The J gene is TRBJ1-1, the V gene TRBV10-3; D not certain. Trimming shortened V by 0 bases and J by 6 bases, and 5 bases separated the two germline ends. The CDR3 runs 12 residues. Germline loops: CDR1 ENHRY, CDR2 SYGVKD. CDR3 residues: CAISESRAEAFF. The CDR3 DNA is TGTGCCATCAGTGAGTCCCGGGCTGAAGCTTTCTTT.

The rearrangement links TRBV7-2 to TRBJ1-1; D is undetermined. This CDR3 is built from 15 residues. V was clipped by 5 bases and J by 1 base, with 14 bases between them. Germline V gene lookup returns CDR1 SGHTA and CDR2 FQGNSA. The CDR3 sequence is CASSAYKSPNTEAFF. The CDR3 nucleotides read TGTGCCAGCAGCGCATATAAGAGCCCGAACACTGAAGCTTTCTTT.

The chain is built from TRBV28 and TRBJ1-2; 8 bases are shared with TRBD1. The CDR3 contains 16 residues. V lost 5 bases, J lost 4 bases, and 12 bases stayed unmatched. Germline loops: CDR1 MDHEN, CDR2 SYDVKM. The CDR3 bases are TGTGCCAGCAGTCCACCGACAGGGGCTGGAGGCTATGGCTACACCTTC. It is translated as CASSPPTGAGGYGYTF.

This clonotype came up a few times. This chain links TRBV18 with TRBJ2-5; a possible D gene is TRBD2 (6 bases). Trimming shortened V by 5 bases and J by 4 bases, and 20 bases separated the two germline ends. Germline V gene sequence: CDR1 KGHSH, CDR2 LQKENI. The CDR3 consists of 16 residues. For the CDR3, the DNA is TGTGCCAGCTCAATTTCATTTGGACGGGGAGGAGAGACCCAGTACTTC. Protein sequence: CASSISFGRGGETQYF.

This clonotype came up many times. The genes are TRBV7-2 and TRBJ2-2, with D uncertain. Trimming cost V 3 bases and J 5 bases, with 13 bases left between them. The CDR3 length is 15 residues. Germline V gives CDR1 SGHTA, CDR2 FQGNSA. The CDR3 sequence: CASSFRPLGTGELFF. The CDR3 DNA reads TGTGCCAGCAGCTTTCGGCCGCTCGGTACCGGGGAGCTGTTTTTT.

V gene TRBV15 combines with J gene TRBJ2-5; no clear D. With the DNA end fitting TRBJ2-7 better, the J assignment may be wrong. Germline values: CDR1 LNHNV, CDR2 YYDKDF (reference sequence). The CDR3 length is 15 residues. The CDR3 nucleotides are TGTGCCACCAGCAGAGATGCGGCGCGAGGCTACGAGCAGTACTTC. This gives the protein CATSRDAARGYEQYF.

This clonotype appeared many times. This chain links TRBV15 with TRBJ2-3, with 11 bases lining up with TRBD2. The CDR3 is 16 amino acids. After removal of 7 bases from V and 0 bases from J, the junction contained 6 bases not matched to a gene. Germline values: CDR1 LNHNV, CDR2 YYDKDF (reference sequence). In DNA form, the CDR3 reads TGTGCCACCATCTCTCGACTAGCGGGGAGCACAGATACGCAGTATTTT. Protein product: CATISRLAGSTDTQYF.

This chain links TRBV2 with TRBJ2-1; 7 nucleotides agree with TRBD2. V lost 8 bases, J lost 0 bases, and 13 bases stayed unmatched. There are 17 residues in the CDR3. The germline V gene encodes CDR1 SNHLY and CDR2 FYNNEI. The CDR3 DNA reads TGTGCCAGCGACATCTTAGGGAGGGACCCCTCCTACAATGAGCAGTTCTTC. This translates into CASDILGRDPSYNEQFF.

Comment on this clonotype: One junction end disagrees with the germline gene, perhaps due to a read error. The rearrangement uses TRBV3-1 and TRBJ2-5; tentatively, D is TRBD2 (6 bases). Judging by the DNA end, TRBJ2-1 fits better; the J call may be wrong. CDR1 and CDR2 (germline): LGHDT, YNNKEL (reference sequence). CDR3 length equals 15 residues. For the CDR3, the DNA is TGTGCCAGCAGCCCCGTTAGCGGAATCTACGATGAGCAGTTCTTC. This sequence encodes CASSPVSGIYDEQFF.

For this clonotype: This may stem from a read error, because a much larger clone lies one nucleotide away. This chain links TRBV4-3 with TRBJ2-2, with TRBD2 as a possible D gene (7 bases). CDR3 length: 10 residues. From germline, CDR1 is LGHNA and CDR2 YSLEER. The CDR3 DNA is TGCGCCAGCAGTGCGGGGGCGCTGTTTTTT. It specifies CASSAGALFF.

This clonotype has only a few counts. The gene calls are TRBV18 and TRBJ2-3, with D possibly being TRBD2 (5 bases). The germline V and J ends were trimmed by 5 bases and 2 bases, with 8 bases remaining between them. The V gene's germline CDR1 is KGHSH and CDR2 LQKENI. The length of the CDR3 is 13 residues. The CDR3 here is CASSAGVTDTQYF. The CDR3 coding sequence is TGTGCCAGCTCAGCGGGCGTCACAGATACGCAGTATTTT.

The V and J genes are TRBV14 and TRBJ1-6; D unclear. The ends were cut back, 1 base at V and 8 bases at J, with 6 bases in the middle. From germline, CDR1 is SGHDN and CDR2 FVKESK. This CDR3 comprises 13 residues. The CDR3 DNA is TGTGCCAGCAGCCAAGGTACCCATTCACCCCTCCACTTT. Translated, it gives CASSQGTHSPLHF.

The sample holds a few counts of this clonotype. The chain recombines TRBV20-1 with TRBJ2-1, with TRBD1 matching over 9 bases. The end of the DNA is better explained by TRBJ2-7, so the J call may be wrong. The CDR3 contains 16 residues. Looked up from germline, CDR1 is DFQATT and CDR2 is SNEGSKA (reference sequence). In nucleotides, the CDR3 is TGCAGTGCTAGAGATGCCTTGGGGACAGGGAACTACGAGCAGTACTTC. Translating it yields CSARDALGTGNYEQYF.

The rearrangement joins TRBV3-1 to TRBJ2-7, with D perhaps matching TRBD1 or TRBD2 (5 bases each). V dropped 4 bases and J dropped 0 bases, with 13 bases sitting between them. The length of the CDR3 is 15 residues. Per the germline V gene, CDR1 is LGHDT and CDR2 is YNNKEL (reference sequence). CDR3 bases: TGTGCCAGCAGCCTACGGGGACGGAGCTCCTACGAGCAGTACTTC. This translates into CASSLRGRSSYEQYF.

This clonotype showed up many times. V and J are TRBV6-2 or TRBV6-3 and TRBJ2-1, with 7 bases identical to TRBD2. CDR3 length equals 15 residues. V trimming: 2 bases; J trimming: 0 bases; junction bases outside the gene matches: 1. CDR1 is MNHEY and CDR2 is SVGEGT in the germline V gene. The CDR3 spells CASSYGGSSYNEQFF. In DNA form, the CDR3 reads TGTGCCAGCAGTTACGGCGGGAGCTCCTACAATGAGCAGTTCTTC.